Presented here are 21 T cell receptor beta chains from one specimen sequenced in a study of OX40 agonist ivuxolimab in advanced cancers. Libraries were prepared through the immunoSEQ multiplex PCR assay. As stored in TCRdb, this immuneACCESS dataset retains in-frame rearrangements with V and J assigned. A fraction of the clones does not appear; measured against another copy, unresolved V genes explain less than half of the discrepancy, and the remainder lacks a known reason. This sample comprises 60,000 or so clones, 86% of them detected only once. 0.8% to 1% of the sample rests with the top ten. The source material was CD4+ or CD8+ T cells sorted from blood, sampled in a trial of the OX40 agonist ivuxolimab. The receptors here all came from an adult with an advanced solid tumor such as melanoma, head and neck, liver or kidney cancer.

CDR3 in amino acids: CASSPGQFYGYTF. The CDR3 DNA sequence: TGTGCCAGCAGCCCGGGACAGTTCTATGGCTACACCTTC. This sequence joins TRBV14 and TRBJ1-2; TRBD1 matches 7 bases. This CDR3 is built from 13 residues. Germline values: CDR1 SGHDN, CDR2 FVKESK. J was trimmed by 4 bases and V by 4 bases; bases with no gene match: 3. The full variable domain, with the rest looked up from reference TRBV14 and TRBJ1-2, is EAGVTQFPSHSVIEKGQTVTLRCDPISGHDNLYWYRRVMGKEIKFLLHFVKESKQDESGMPNNRFLAERTGGTYSTLKVQPAELEDSGVYFCASSPGQFYGYTFGSGTRLTVV.

The chain uses TRBV9 and TRBJ1-2; D remains unclear. The CDR3 runs to 13 residues. Per the germline V gene, CDR1 is SGDLS and CDR2 is YYNGEE. V was trimmed by 5 bases and J by 4 bases, leaving 12 bases between them. CDR3 residues: CASRSTSGYGYTF. The CDR3 nucleotides are TGTGCCAGCAGATCTACCAGTGGCTATGGCTACACCTTC.

J is TRBJ2-3 and V is TRBV29-1; D could derive from TRBD1 or TRBD2 (5 bases each). From germline, CDR1 is SQVTM and CDR2 ANQGSEA. There are 13 residues in the CDR3. V was shortened by 7 bases and J by 0 bases, with 11 bases between the two germline ends. This CDR3 reads CSASWGSTDTQYF. The DNA for the CDR3 is TGCAGCGCCAGTTGGGGGAGCACAGATACGCAGTATTTT.

V is TRBV5-1 and J is TRBJ1-1, with a tentative D call TRBD1 (6 bases). Trimming pared 5 bases from V and 7 bases from J, leaving 18 bases between. CDR1 and CDR2 from the germline V gene are SGHRS and YFSETQ. The CDR3 has 14 residues. The CDR3 is CASRLTGIDGEAFF. As DNA, the CDR3 is TGCGCCAGCAGGCTCACAGGGATAGACGGTGAAGCTTTCTTT.

The rearrangement links TRBV7-2 to TRBJ1-1; the D gene is possibly TRBD1 (5 bases). The V end was cut by 5 bases, the J end by 5 bases, with 9 bases between. This CDR3 is 12 amino acids long. Germline lookup yields CDR1 SGHTA and CDR2 FQGNSA. The CDR3 region has the DNA TGTGCCAGCAGCCCCGGGGGGACTGAAGCTTTCTTT. Protein: CASSPGGTEAFF.

This clone showed up just a few times. The chain recombines TRBV7-2 with TRBJ1-5; D is undetermined. V lost 3 bases, J lost 3 bases, and 9 bases lay in between. Germline CDR1 and CDR2: SGHTA and FQGNSA. The CDR3 length is 14 residues. The CDR3 is CASSFLGVNQPQHF. In DNA form, the CDR3 reads TGTGCCAGCAGCTTTCTCGGGGTCAATCAGCCCCAGCATTTT.

This sequence joins TRBV18 and TRBJ1-1; D perhaps matches TRBD1 (5 bases). This CDR3 spans 13 amino acids. V lost 5 bases and J lost 1, with 8 bases in between. CDR1 and CDR2 (germline): KGHSH, LQKENI. The CDR3 protein is CASSVQENTEAFF. CDR3 nucleotides: TGTGCCAGCTCAGTACAGGAGAACACTGAAGCTTTCTTT.

The gene calls are TRBV25-1 and TRBJ2-1; 8 nucleotides line up with TRBD1. The CDR3 runs to 16 residues. Germline CDR1 is MGHDK and CDR2 is SYGVNS. The J segment lost 2 bases and the V segment lost 3 bases, leaving 6 bases of the junction unmatched. CDR3 bases: TGTGCCAGCAGTGATGTACAGGGGGTAACCTACAATGAGCAGTTCTTC. The encoded protein is CASSDVQGVTYNEQFF. The whole variable domain, filled in from reference TRBV25-1 and TRBJ2-1, reads EADIYQTPRYLVIGTGKKITLECSQTMGHDKMYWYQQDPGMELHLIHYSYGVNSTEKGDLSSESTVSRIRTEHFPLTLESARPSHTSQYLCASSDVQGVTYNEQFFGPGTRLTVL.

This chain uses TRBV7-9 with TRBJ2-1, with D possibly TRBD1 on 6 matching bases. V lost 0 bases to trimming and J lost 7 bases, with 16 bases between them. The germline gives CDR1 SEHNR, CDR2 FQNEAQ (reference sequence). The CDR3 runs to 16 residues. CDR3 loop: CASSLASGVKKNEQFF. The CDR3 region has the DNA TGTGCCAGCAGCTTAGCGTCAGGGGTGAAGAAGAATGAGCAGTTCTTC.

This clone was seen more than once but under ten times. This chain uses TRBV7-9 with TRBJ1-5, with D possibly matching TRBD1 (5 bases). The CDR3 totals 13 residues. Trimming pared 3 bases from V and 7 bases from J, leaving 10 bases between. Per germline, CDR1 SEHNR and CDR2 FQNEAQ (reference sequence). CDR3 region: CASSLGRGQPQHF. The CDR3 coding sequence is TGTGCCAGCAGCTTGGGGAGGGGACAGCCCCAGCATTTT.

The V call is TRBV6-1, the J call TRBJ1-1, with unresolved D. This CDR3 contains 14 residues. V shed 1 base and J shed 5 bases, with 11 bases lying between them. The germline gives CDR1 MNHNS, CDR2 SASEGT. The chain's CDR3 is CASSEVWMETEAFF. For the CDR3, the DNA is TGTGCCAGCAGTGAAGTGTGGATGGAAACTGAAGCTTTCTTT.

Only one count was recorded for this clone. The rearrangement joins TRBV5-1 to TRBJ1-4; the D gene is possibly TRBD1 (6 bases). Germline values: CDR1 SGHRS, CDR2 YFSETQ. Trimming left V 4 bases short and J 8 bases short, with 15 bases between. The CDR3 length is 14 residues. In DNA form, the CDR3 reads TGCGCCAGCAGCCCCGTGGGGGCAGGCGAAAAACTGTTTTTT. Its translation is CASSPVGAGEKLFF.

The chain has TRBV2 and TRBJ1-4, with 9 nucleotides matching TRBD1. CDR3 length: 14 residues. CDR1 is SNHLY and CDR2 is FYNNEI in the germline V gene. The ends lost 6 bases at V and 8 bases at J; junction bases unmatched: 7. The CDR3 spells CASRATGGREKLFF. The CDR3 nucleotides are TGTGCCAGCAGAGCGACAGGGGGACGAGAAAAACTGTTTTTT. Supplemented by reference TRBV2 and TRBJ1-4, the full variable domain reads EPEVTQTPSHQVTQMGQEVILRCVPISNHLYFYWYRQILGQKVEFLVSFYNNEISEKSEIFDDQFSVERPDGSNFTLKIRSTKLEDSAMYFCASRATGGREKLFFGSGTQLSVL.

V gene TRBV7-9 combines with J gene TRBJ2-1, with 7 bases aligning to TRBD1. The CDR3 runs to 16 residues. Losses at the gene ends were 5 bases for V and 0 bases for J; bases not matched to a gene: 7. Germline V lookup: CDR1 SEHNR, CDR2 FQNEAQ (reference sequence). DNA of the CDR3: TGTGCCAGCAGCCCTTGGACAGGCCGCTCCTACAATGAGCAGTTCTTC. This sequence encodes CASSPWTGRSYNEQFF.

A note on this clone: Different DNA sequences within this sample yield the same CDR3. CDR3 sequence (DNA): TGCGCCAGCAGCTTGGTCGTTTCCCCCTACGAGCAGTACTTC. Translating gives CASSLVVSPYEQYF. The rearrangement joins TRBV5-1 to TRBJ2-7; D is unclear. Trimming pared 0 bases from V and 2 bases from J, leaving 9 bases between. The CDR3 consists of 14 residues. Germline values: CDR1 SGHRS, CDR2 YFSETQ.

The genes are TRBV30 and TRBJ2-1; D gene unclear. V lost 1 base and J lost 15, with 16 bases in between. This CDR3 spans 12 amino acids. Per germline, CDR1 GTSNPN and CDR2 SVGIG (reference sequence). The CDR3 DNA is TGTGCCTGGAGTGCCTACCCGACGAATCCGTTCTTC. This encodes CAWSAYPTNPFF.

The gene calls are TRBV5-4 and TRBJ2-5, with no clear D. The germline gives CDR1 SGHNT, CDR2 YYREEE (reference sequence). The CDR3 contains 15 residues. Trimming left V 0 bases short and J 4 bases short, with 13 bases between. CDR3 coding DNA: TGTGCCAGCAGCTTGGGGGCTAGAGCAGGAGAGACCCAGTACTTC. Its translation is CASSLGARAGETQYF. Together with reference TRBV5-4 and TRBJ2-5, the CDR3 gives the full variable domain: ETGVTQSPTHLIKTRGQQVTLRCSSQSGHNTVSWYQQALGQGPQFIFQYYREEENGRGNFPPRFSGLQFPNYSSELNVNALELDDSALYLCASSLGARAGETQYFGPGTRLLVL.

The table lists this clone with a count of one. Here the CDR3 DNA reads TGTGCCAGCAGCTTTAGGTGGGGGAAGAACACTGAAGCTTTCTTT. Amino acids: CASSFRWGKNTEAFF. V usage is TRBV7-8 and J usage is TRBJ1-1; TRBD1 might be the D (5 bases). CDR3 length: 15 residues. In germline, CDR1 is SGHVS, CDR2 FQNEAQ. Trimming removed 3 bases at V and 1 base at J, with 12 bases between.

The J gene is TRBJ1-1, the V gene TRBV9, with TRBD1 identical over 8 bases. Germline lookup yields CDR1 SGDLS and CDR2 YYNGEE. There are 15 residues in the CDR3. The junction had 5 bases not matched to a gene; V was cut back by 3 bases and J by 1 base. The CDR3 protein is CASSARTGPNTEAFF. The CDR3 region has the DNA TGTGCCAGCAGCGCCCGGACAGGGCCGAACACTGAAGCTTTCTTT.

The gene calls are TRBV5-1 and TRBJ2-3; 9 bases line up with TRBD1. The CDR3 loop spans 15 amino acids. CDR1 and CDR2 (germline): SGHRS, YFSETQ. After removal of 3 bases from V and 4 bases from J, the junction contained 6 bases not matched to a gene. The CDR3: CASSSGTGGADTQYF. In DNA, the CDR3 is TGCGCCAGCAGCTCCGGCACAGGGGGCGCAGATACGCAGTATTTT.

This chain uses TRBV29-1 with TRBJ2-1; TRBD2 matches at 8 bases. V lost 1 base to trimming and J lost 0 bases; unmatched junction nucleotides: 8. The germline V gene encodes CDR1 SQVTM and CDR2 ANQGSEA. This CDR3 comprises 17 residues. The CDR3 nucleotides are TGCAGCGTTGAAGTGGCGGGGGGCTGGGGCTCCTACAATGAGCAGTTCTTC. Amino acid sequence: CSVEVAGGWGSYNEQFF.